These 19 T cell receptor beta chains came from one sample sequenced in a study of blood T cell repertoires in COVID-19. Sequenced by immunoSEQ multiplex PCR; TCRdb stores in-frame clones only, minus some. The sample lists around 300,000 clones, about 88% occurring once. Sequenced: peripheral blood. Every receptor here comes from a woman between 65 and 79 years old with COVID-19, enrolled during active disease.

V usage is TRBV19 and J usage is TRBJ2-1; D is unclear. CDR3 length: 15 amino acids. V was pared by 6 bases and J by 0 bases, with 12 bases between. CDR1 is LNHDA and CDR2 is SQIVND in the germline V gene (reference sequence). The CDR3 loop reads CASSFDLDSYNEQFF. The CDR3 bases are TGTGCCAGTAGCTTTGACTTGGACTCCTACAATGAGCAGTTCTTC.

The chain links TRBV4-1 to TRBJ2-2; TRBD1 is a possible D gene (6 bases). Trimming took 5 bases from V and 0 from J, leaving 13 bases between them. The CDR3 contains 16 residues. Germline values: CDR1 MGHRA, CDR2 YSYEKL. In DNA, the CDR3 is TGCGCCAGCAGCACGCCGACAGGCTCGAACACCGGGGAGCTGTTTTTT. Protein: CASSTPTGSNTGELFF.

This clone showed up just a few times. The sample has other DNA sequences that encode this CDR3 too. This sequence joins TRBV9 and TRBJ1-1; 9 bases fit TRBD1. The CDR3 spans 14 residues. Germline CDR1 reads SGDLS; CDR2 reads YYNGEE. Trimming cost V 2 bases and J 4 bases; bases outside gene matches: 3. The CDR3 here is CASSVGTGRTEAFF. CDR3 in DNA: TGTGCCAGCAGCGTCGGGACAGGGCGCACTGAAGCTTTCTTT.

V gene TRBV7-8 combines with J gene TRBJ2-7; possibly TRBD2 for D (6 bases). Per germline, CDR1 SGHVS and CDR2 FQNEAQ. The CDR3 has 12 amino acids. V was clipped by 5 bases and J by 3 bases, with 8 bases between them. CDR3 nucleotide sequence: TGTGCCAGCAGCCGACTAGTCTACGAGCAGTACTTC. Residues: CASSRLVYEQYF.

The V call is TRBV10-3, the J call TRBJ1-6; 9 nucleotides align to TRBD1. Germline trimming cut 3 bases from V and 7 bases from J; bases unmatched to any gene: 4. Germline CDR1 and CDR2: ENHRY and SYGVKD. This CDR3 is built from 15 residues. The CDR3 protein is CAISDQDRGNSPLHF. The CDR3 coding sequence is TGTGCCATCAGTGACCAGGACAGGGGCAATTCACCCCTCCACTTT.

The chain carries TRBV5-1 and TRBJ2-7; 10 bases match TRBD1. The length of the CDR3 is 14 residues. Trimming cost V 4 bases and J 6 bases; bases outside gene matches: 7. CDR1 is SGHRS and CDR2 is YFSETQ in the germline V gene. CDR3 in DNA: TGCGCCAGCAGCCCAACGGACAGGGGGGGCGAGCAGTACTTC. Amino acids: CASSPTDRGGEQYF.

This clone occurred once. The chain is built from TRBV28 and TRBJ2-3, with 8 bases aligning to TRBD1. The CDR3 is 13 amino acids. Unmatched junction bases numbered 0, after V lost 6 bases and J lost 1 base. The germline V gene encodes CDR1 MDHEN and CDR2 SYDVKM. The CDR3 nucleotides are TGTGCCAGCAGACAGGGGGGCACAGATACGCAGTATTTT. Amino acid sequence: CASRQGGTDTQYF. The variable domain in full, completed from reference TRBV28 and TRBJ2-3, reads DVKVTQSSRYLVKRTGEKVFLECVQDMDHENMFWYRQDPGLGLRLIYFSYDVKMKEKGDIPEGYSVSREKKERFSLILESASTNQTSMYLCASRQGGTDTQYFGPGTRLTVL.

The rearrangement uses TRBV2 and TRBJ1-3; D unclear. The CDR3 is 13 residues long. Germline V gene sequence: CDR1 SNHLY, CDR2 FYNNEI. The V end lost 3 bases, the J end lost 8 bases, and 11 bases lay between the germline ends. CDR3 loop: CASSEGRFDTIYF. CDR3 coding DNA: TGTGCCAGCAGTGAGGGCAGGTTTGACACCATATATTTT. Supplemented by reference TRBV2 and TRBJ1-3, the full variable domain reads EPEVTQTPSHQVTQMGQEVILRCVPISNHLYFYWYRQILGQKVEFLVSFYNNEISEKSEIFDDQFSVERPDGSNFTLKIRSTKLEDSAMYFCASSEGRFDTIYFGEGSWLTVV.

The rearrangement joins TRBV24-1 to TRBJ2-6; possible D gene TRBD1, 6 bases. The CDR3 has 16 residues. In germline, CDR1 is KGHDR, CDR2 SFDVKD. Trimming left V 4 bases short and J 1 base short, with 10 bases between. The CDR3 spells CATSDSDRSGANVLTF. The CDR3 bases are TGTGCCACCAGTGACTCAGACAGGTCTGGGGCCAACGTCCTGACTTTC.

The chain's CDR3 is CASSPDSGEQYF. The CDR3, as DNA: TGTGCCAGCAGCCCCGACAGTGGCGAGCAGTACTTC. This chain uses TRBV7-8 with TRBJ2-7; weak D call: TRBD1 (5 bases). V was shortened by 5 bases and J by 6 bases, with 11 bases between the two germline ends. The CDR3 sequence is 12 residues long. From germline, CDR1 is SGHVS and CDR2 FQNEAQ.

The rearrangement joins TRBV27 to TRBJ2-3; 7 bases align to TRBD1. V shed 6 bases and J 2 bases; nucleotides not matched to a gene: 11. This CDR3 spans 16 amino acids. Germline V lookup: CDR1 MNHEY, CDR2 SMNVEV (reference sequence). As DNA, the CDR3 is TGTGCCAGCAGCCCTATAACAGGGGTACCCACAGATACGCAGTATTTT. This gives the protein CASSPITGVPTDTQYF.

The J gene is TRBJ1-3, the V gene TRBV14, with a tentative D call TRBD1 (5 bases). CDR1 and CDR2 from the germline V gene are SGHDN and FVKESK. V shed 0 bases and J shed 3 bases, with 9 bases lying between them. This CDR3 has 15 residues. CDR3 DNA sequence: TGTGCCAGCAGCCAAGAGGGGACTCGTGGAAACACCATATATTTT. Amino acids: CASSQEGTRGNTIYF.

The DNA for the CDR3 is TGCGCCAGCAGCTTGGAGCCCCAGGGCAGCTCTGGAAACACCATATATTTT. It translates to CASSLEPQGSSGNTIYF. The V gene is TRBV5-1, the J gene TRBJ1-3, with D possibly TRBD1 on 5 matching bases. The CDR3 consists of 17 residues. Germline assignment: CDR1 SGHRS and CDR2 YFSETQ. Trimming removed 0 bases from V and 0 bases from J, with 13 bases in between.

A word on this clone: The junction shows a germline mismatch at one end, possibly a read error. The chain couples TRBV9 to TRBJ2-7; 11 nucleotides align to TRBD2. Germline CDR1 and CDR2: SGDLS and YYNGEE. The CDR3 spans 12 residues. CDR3 sequence reads: CASSVATTSGKF. CDR3 sequence (DNA): TGTGCCAGCAGCGTAGCTACGACTAGCGGGAAATTC.

The gene calls are TRBV5-1 and TRBJ1-2, with 8 bases aligning to TRBD1. The trim removed 3 bases at V and 0 bases at J, leaving 7 bases unmatched. The V gene's germline CDR1 is SGHRS and CDR2 YFSETQ. The CDR3 extends over 16 amino acids. CDR3 in amino acids: CASSSTGAPSNYGYTF. The CDR3 nucleotides are TGCGCCAGCAGCTCGACAGGGGCCCCCTCTAACTATGGCTACACCTTC.

This chain uses TRBV19 with TRBJ2-1; 7 bases fit TRBD2. J lost 6 bases, V lost 4 bases, and 9 bases had no gene match. CDR1 is LNHDA, CDR2 SQIVND, per germline (reference sequence). This CDR3 is 15 amino acids long. CDR3 in DNA: TGTGCCAGTAGTACTCAAGCGGGATTGTCCAATGAGCAGTTCTTC. Residues: CASSTQAGLSNEQFF.

This sequence joins TRBV28 and TRBJ2-1; a weak D match, TRBD2 (6 bases). This CDR3 has 20 amino acids. With 0 bases removed from V and 2 bases from J, the gap between germline ends came to 23 bases. CDR1 and CDR2 from the germline V gene are MDHEN and SYDVKM. This CDR3 reads CASSLWWGVGREKTYNEQFF. Here the CDR3 DNA reads TGTGCCAGCAGTTTATGGTGGGGGGTCGGCAGGGAAAAGACCTACAATGAGCAGTTCTTC.

This chain links TRBV24-1 with TRBJ2-7, with D possibly being TRBD1 (6 bases). CDR1 is KGHDR and CDR2 is SFDVKD in the germline V gene. This CDR3 has 15 amino acids. V dropped 4 bases and J dropped 7 bases, with 19 bases sitting between them. The CDR3 sequence: CATSDSKQGTGEQYF. CDR3 sequence (DNA): TGTGCCACCAGTGACTCCAAACAGGGAACTGGTGAGCAGTACTTC.

The rearrangement uses TRBV30 and TRBJ2-1; weak D call: TRBD2 (6 bases). The V end lost 3 bases, the J end lost 8 bases, and 14 bases lay between the germline ends. Germline CDR1 and CDR2: GTSNPN and SVGIG (reference sequence). The length of the CDR3 is 13 residues. The chain's CDR3 is CAWRGTGVHEQFF. The CDR3 DNA reads TGTGCCTGGAGGGGGACGGGGGTCCATGAGCAGTTCTTC.